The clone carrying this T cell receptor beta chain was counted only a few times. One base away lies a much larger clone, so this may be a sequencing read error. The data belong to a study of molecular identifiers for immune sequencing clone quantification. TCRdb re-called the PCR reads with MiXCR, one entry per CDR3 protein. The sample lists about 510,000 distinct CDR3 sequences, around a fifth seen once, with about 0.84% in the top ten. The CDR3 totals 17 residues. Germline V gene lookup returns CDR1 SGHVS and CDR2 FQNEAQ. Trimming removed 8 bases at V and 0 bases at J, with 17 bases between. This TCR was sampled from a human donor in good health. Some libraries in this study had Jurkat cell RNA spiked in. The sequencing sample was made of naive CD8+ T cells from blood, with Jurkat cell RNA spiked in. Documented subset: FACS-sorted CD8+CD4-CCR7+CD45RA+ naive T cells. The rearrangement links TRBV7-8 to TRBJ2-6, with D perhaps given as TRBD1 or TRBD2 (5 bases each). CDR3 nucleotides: TGTGCCAGCGGGTTCCGGGACGCCAGCTCTGGGGCCAACGTCCTGACTTTC. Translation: CASGFRDASSGANVLTF.